This TCR beta chain was captured by sequencing in a study of cytomegalovirus exposure and HLA in healthy donors. Study conclusions and caveats: Available immune exposure information covered CMV serostatus only.

The PCR had 60 Vbeta and 13 Jbeta primers. Authors' processing steps: An analysis performed later counted about 80 million unique TCR beta chains (around 9.9 million of them shared). The data were produced by immunoSEQ multiplex PCR, yet TCRdb's version contains in-frame clones alone and is incomplete. V and J calls and clone size are copied from that table; D and trimming were computed from the DNA. There are 150,000 to 200,000 clones in the sample; just over 75% occur only once, and 1.5% to 2% lies in the top ten. The CDR3 consists of 16 residues. CDR1 and CDR2 from the germline V gene are MNHEY and SVGAGI. V gave up 0 bases and J gave up 1 base; unmatched junction bases: 4. In regard to this clone: Its antigen is still unknown.

The material sequenced was PBMCs. The chain carries TRBV6-5 and TRBJ2-7; 9 bases agree with TRBD1. This sequence was found in a man younger than 45 in good health and CMV-seronegative. The CDR3 loop is CASSYSGDRESYEQYF. The CDR3 DNA reads TGTGCCAGCAGTTACTCGGGGGACAGGGAATCCTACGAGCAGTACTTC.